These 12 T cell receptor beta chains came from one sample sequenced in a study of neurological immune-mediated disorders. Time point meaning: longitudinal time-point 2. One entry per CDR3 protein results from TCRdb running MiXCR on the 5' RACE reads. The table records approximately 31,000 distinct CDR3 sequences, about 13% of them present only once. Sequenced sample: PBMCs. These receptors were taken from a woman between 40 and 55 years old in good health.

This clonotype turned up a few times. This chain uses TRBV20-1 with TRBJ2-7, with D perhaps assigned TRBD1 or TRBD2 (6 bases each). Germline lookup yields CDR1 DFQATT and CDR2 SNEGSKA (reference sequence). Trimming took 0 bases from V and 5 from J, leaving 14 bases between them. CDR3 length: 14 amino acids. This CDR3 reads CSARDLGGMNEQYF. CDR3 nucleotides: TGCAGTGCTAGAGATCTAGGGGGGATGAACGAGCAGTACTTC.

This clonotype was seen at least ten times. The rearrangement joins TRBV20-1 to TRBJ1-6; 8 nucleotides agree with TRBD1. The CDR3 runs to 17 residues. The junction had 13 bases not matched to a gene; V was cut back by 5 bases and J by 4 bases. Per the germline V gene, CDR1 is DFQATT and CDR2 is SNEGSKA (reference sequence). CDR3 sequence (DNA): TGCAGTGCTTCGTCACAGGGGGTTATAACTTATAATTCACCCCTCCACTTT. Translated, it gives CSASSQGVITYNSPLHF.

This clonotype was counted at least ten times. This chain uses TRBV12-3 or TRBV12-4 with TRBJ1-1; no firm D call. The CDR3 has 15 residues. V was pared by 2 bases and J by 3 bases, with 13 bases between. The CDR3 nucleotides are TGTGCCAGCAGTTTATCGGCAGGCAGCTACACTGAAGCTTTCTTT. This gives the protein CASSLSAGSYTEAFF.

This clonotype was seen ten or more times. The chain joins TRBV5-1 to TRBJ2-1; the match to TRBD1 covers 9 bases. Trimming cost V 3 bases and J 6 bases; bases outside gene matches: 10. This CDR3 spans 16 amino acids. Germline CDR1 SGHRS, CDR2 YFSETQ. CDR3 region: CASSWGRTGVGNEQFF. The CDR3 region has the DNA TGCGCCAGCAGCTGGGGTCGGACAGGGGTAGGCAATGAGCAGTTCTTC.

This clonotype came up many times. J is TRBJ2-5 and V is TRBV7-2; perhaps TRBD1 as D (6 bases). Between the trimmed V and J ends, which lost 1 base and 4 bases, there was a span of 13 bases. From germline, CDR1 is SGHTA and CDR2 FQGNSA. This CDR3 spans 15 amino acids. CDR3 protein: CASSLGPNRVETQYF. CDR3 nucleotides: TGTGCCAGCAGCTTAGGGCCAAACAGGGTAGAGACCCAGTACTTC.

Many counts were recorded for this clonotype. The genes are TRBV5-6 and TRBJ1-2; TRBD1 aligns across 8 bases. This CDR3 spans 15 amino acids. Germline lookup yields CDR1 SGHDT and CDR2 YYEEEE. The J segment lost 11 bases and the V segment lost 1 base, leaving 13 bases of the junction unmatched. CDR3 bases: TGTGCCAGCAGCTTGAAGACAGGGGACCTATGGAGATACACCTTC. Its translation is CASSLKTGDLWRYTF.

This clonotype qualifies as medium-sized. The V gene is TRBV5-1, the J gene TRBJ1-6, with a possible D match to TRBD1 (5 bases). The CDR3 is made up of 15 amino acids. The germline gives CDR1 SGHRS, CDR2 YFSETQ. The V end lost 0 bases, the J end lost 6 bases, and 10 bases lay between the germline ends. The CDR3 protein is CASSLGGTGNSPLHF. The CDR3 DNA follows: TGCGCCAGCAGCTTGGGAGGGACCGGTAATTCACCCCTCCACTTT.

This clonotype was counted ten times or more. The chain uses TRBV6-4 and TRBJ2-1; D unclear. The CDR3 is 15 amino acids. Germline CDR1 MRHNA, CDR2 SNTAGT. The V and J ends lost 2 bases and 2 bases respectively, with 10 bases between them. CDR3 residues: CASSDTDSTYNEQFF. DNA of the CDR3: TGTGCCAGCAGTGACACCGACTCCACCTACAATGAGCAGTTCTTC.

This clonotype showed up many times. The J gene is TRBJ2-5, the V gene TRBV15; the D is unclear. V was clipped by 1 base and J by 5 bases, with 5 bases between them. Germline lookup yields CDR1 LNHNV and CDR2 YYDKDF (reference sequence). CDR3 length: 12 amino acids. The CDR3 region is CATSRGWETQYF. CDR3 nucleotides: TGTGCCACCAGCAGAGGGTGGGAGACCCAGTACTTC.

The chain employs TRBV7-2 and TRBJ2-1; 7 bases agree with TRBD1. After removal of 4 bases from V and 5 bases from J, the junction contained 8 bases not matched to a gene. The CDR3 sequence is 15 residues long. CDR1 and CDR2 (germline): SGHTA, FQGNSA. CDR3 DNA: TGTGCCAGCAGCTCGACAGGGTTTGAGAACAATGAGCAGTTCTTC. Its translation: CASSSTGFENNEQFF.

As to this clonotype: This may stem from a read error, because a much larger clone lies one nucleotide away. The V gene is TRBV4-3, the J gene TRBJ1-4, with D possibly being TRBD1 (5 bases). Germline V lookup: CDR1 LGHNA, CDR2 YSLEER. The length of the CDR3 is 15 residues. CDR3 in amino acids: CASSRGHATNEKQFF. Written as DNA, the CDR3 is TGCGCCAGCAGCCGCGGACATGCAACTAATGAAAAACAGTTTTTT.

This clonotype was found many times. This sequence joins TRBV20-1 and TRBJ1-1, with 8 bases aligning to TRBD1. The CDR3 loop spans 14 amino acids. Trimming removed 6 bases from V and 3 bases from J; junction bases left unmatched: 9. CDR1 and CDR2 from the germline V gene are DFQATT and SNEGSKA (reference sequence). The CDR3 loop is CSAFLLQGDTEAFF. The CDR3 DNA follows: TGCAGTGCCTTCTTATTACAGGGGGACACTGAAGCTTTCTTT.